These 27 T cell receptor beta chains were all obtained from the same sample, sequenced in a study of regulatory T cells in long-lasting Graves disease. Time point meaning: persistent/refractory GD, antithyroid drugs over 5 years with positive TRAb. PBMCs were the source of the RNA used for TCR sequencing. HTBI primers from iRepertoire and Arm-PCR of CDR3 regions yielded the TCR beta libraries. TCRdb re-called the multiplex PCR reads through MiXCR, storing one row per CDR3 protein. The data contain roughly 400,000 distinct CDR3 sequences, less than 25% of them seen just once; the ten biggest clones take up about 20%. The input for sequencing was peripheral blood mononuclear cells (PBMCs), taken when the disease was refractory, from a patient treated with antithyroid drugs. These receptor sequences come from a female donor with Graves disease.

This clonotype was counted many times. CDR3 DNA: TGTGCCAGCAGGACCCGTTCGGGTGGGACAGGGCTCAATCAGCCCCAGCATTTT. It is translated as CASRTRSGGTGLNQPQHF. This sequence joins TRBV6-1 and TRBJ1-5, with 9 bases lining up with TRBD1. CDR1 and CDR2 (germline): MNHNS, SASEGT. The CDR3 extends over 18 amino acids. V lost 6 bases and J lost 3; bases outside the gene matches: 15.

The rearrangement uses TRBV4-1 and TRBJ2-5, with a possible D match to TRBD2 (5 bases). The germline gives CDR1 MGHRA, CDR2 YSYEKL. V was cut by 0 bases and J by 4 bases, with 12 bases left in between. The CDR3 is 15 residues long. CDR3 sequence: CASSQDTGYGETQYF. The CDR3 bases are TGCGCCAGCAGCCAAGACACGGGGTACGGAGAGACCCAGTACTTC.

The CDR3 sequence is CASSPRTASSGNTIYF. The CDR3 region has the DNA TGTGCCAGCAGCCCAAGGACAGCCAGCTCTGGAAACACCATATATTTT. The chain has TRBV7-9 and TRBJ1-3; perhaps TRBD1 as D (6 bases). This CDR3 spans 16 amino acids. Germline V lookup: CDR1 SEHNR, CDR2 FQNEAQ (reference sequence). V lost 5 bases, J lost 0 bases, and 14 bases lay in between.

This clonotype was seen many times. This rearrangement joins TRBV2 to TRBJ1-1; D uncertain. The length of the CDR3 is 16 residues. Trimming shortened V by 0 bases and J by 0 bases, and 11 bases separated the two germline ends. CDR1 is SNHLY, CDR2 FYNNEI, per germline. The CDR3 region has the DNA TGTGCCAGCAGTGAAGCGCCAGACTACATGAACACTGAAGCTTTCTTT. It is translated as CASSEAPDYMNTEAFF.

This clonotype was recorded many times. Here the CDR3 DNA reads TGTGCCAGCAGCTCACGGGGGTGGAAAGAGACCCAGTACTTC. Translated: CASSSRGWKETQYF. The V and J genes are TRBV7-9 and TRBJ2-5; D perhaps matches TRBD2 (6 bases). Germline-derived CDR1 and CDR2 are SEHNR and FQNEAQ (reference sequence). This CDR3 region has 14 residues. Trimming stripped 4 bases from V and 3 bases from J, with 12 bases between. Supplemented by reference TRBV7-9 and TRBJ2-5, the full variable domain reads DTGVSQNPRHKITKRGQNVTFRCDPISEHNRLYWYRQTLGQGPEFLTYFQNEAQLEKSRLLSDRFSAERPKGSFSTLEIQRTEQGDSAMYLCASSSRGWKETQYFGPGTRLLVL.

DNA of the CDR3: TGCGCCAGCAGCACCGTCCTATACAGCTCCTACGAGCAGTACTTC. It is translated as CASSTVLYSSYEQYF. The chain uses TRBV4-1 and TRBJ2-7; D gene uncertain. CDR1 is MGHRA, CDR2 YSYEKL, per germline. The ends were cut back, 5 bases at V and 0 bases at J, with 14 bases in the middle. This CDR3 has 15 amino acids.

V gene TRBV5-6 combines with J gene TRBJ1-5, with 9 bases matching TRBD1. With 7 bases clipped from V and 2 bases from J, the junction kept 19 bases outside the gene matches. Germline V gene lookup returns CDR1 SGHDT and CDR2 YYEEEE. The CDR3 consists of 19 residues. The DNA for the CDR3 is TGTGCCAGCGCCCCCACCCGTCCCGGGACAGGGTTTGGCAATCAGCCCCAGCATTTT. Translated: CASAPTRPGTGFGNQPQHF.

In this sample, this clonotype turned up a few times. The chain employs TRBV20-1 and TRBJ2-7; 13 positions match TRBD2. This CDR3 is built from 13 residues. V was pared by 6 bases and J by 6 bases, with 5 bases of the junction left unmatched. Per the germline V gene, CDR1 is DFQATT and CDR2 is SNEGSKA (reference sequence). The CDR3 sequence is CSAGLAGIGEQYF. The CDR3 DNA reads TGCAGTGCGGGACTAGCGGGAATCGGCGAGCAGTACTTC.

The chain employs TRBV20-1 and TRBJ1-4; possibly TRBD1 for D (6 bases). CDR1 is DFQATT and CDR2 is SNEGSKA in the germline V gene (reference sequence). CDR3 length: 15 amino acids. V was shortened by 6 bases and J by 5 bases, with 19 bases between the two germline ends. The CDR3 loop reads CSAKPLGGSNEKLFF. For the CDR3, the DNA is TGCAGTGCCAAACCCCTCGGGGGCTCGAATGAAAAACTGTTTTTT.

The V gene is TRBV20-1, the J gene TRBJ2-7, with TRBD2 identical over 7 bases. Germline V gene sequence: CDR1 DFQATT, CDR2 SNEGSKA (reference sequence). The CDR3 is 15 residues long. The V segment lost 1 base and the J segment 5 bases; nucleotides outside the gene matches: 11. CDR3 DNA sequence: TGCAGTGCTAGAGCCCCGGTTTCGCTAGCGGACGAGCAGTACTTC. This gives the protein CSARAPVSLADEQYF.

This clonotype was observed a few times. The chain has TRBV7-9 and TRBJ1-4; D not resolved. V was trimmed by 5 bases and J by 5 bases, leaving 6 bases between them. This CDR3 has 12 amino acids. Germline values: CDR1 SEHNR, CDR2 FQNEAQ (reference sequence). CDR3 sequence reads: CASSPQNEKLFF. The DNA for the CDR3 is TGTGCCAGCAGCCCTCAGAATGAAAAACTGTTTTTT.

This clonotype has more than one count but fewer than ten. The chain uses TRBV7-9 and TRBJ2-7; 7 nucleotides match TRBD1. The ends lost 5 bases at V and 2 bases at J; junction bases unmatched: 6. This CDR3 comprises 14 residues. Germline V lookup: CDR1 SEHNR, CDR2 FQNEAQ (reference sequence). The CDR3: CASSAQTGAYEQYF. The CDR3 DNA is TGTGCCAGCAGCGCGCAAACAGGGGCCTACGAGCAGTACTTC.

The chain uses TRBV6-2 or TRBV6-3 and TRBJ2-1; D is perhaps TRBD2 (5 bases). Germline CDR1 and CDR2: MNHEY and SVGEGT. Trimming took 0 bases from V and 8 from J, leaving 20 bases between them. CDR3 length: 17 amino acids. The CDR3 loop reads CASSYSGRGRDDHEQFF. DNA of the CDR3: TGTGCCAGCAGTTACTCGGGCCGAGGGAGAGACGATCATGAGCAGTTCTTC.

This clonotype was counted at least ten times. The rearrangement links TRBV2 to TRBJ2-7; 9 bases fit TRBD1. V lost 7 bases, J lost 6 bases, and 10 bases stayed unmatched. The length of the CDR3 is 14 residues. The germline gives CDR1 SNHLY, CDR2 FYNNEI. The CDR3 sequence: CASTPQGALGEQYF. CDR3 coding DNA: TGTGCCAGCACCCCACAGGGGGCGTTGGGCGAGCAGTACTTC.

There are many counts of this clonotype. This rearrangement joins TRBV30 to TRBJ1-4; 9 nucleotides line up with TRBD1. The CDR3 has 15 amino acids. From germline, CDR1 is GTSNPN and CDR2 SVGIG (reference sequence). The V and J ends lost 2 bases and 6 bases, in that order; junction bases with no gene match: 7. CDR3 in amino acids: CAWSPLGQGYEKLFF. The CDR3 nucleotides are TGTGCCTGGAGTCCCCTCGGACAGGGGTATGAAAAACTGTTTTTT.

V is TRBV28 and J is TRBJ2-3; 10 positions agree with TRBD1. V was pared by 2 bases and J by 8 bases, with 16 bases of the junction left unmatched. From germline, CDR1 is MDHEN and CDR2 SYDVKM. The CDR3 is 18 residues long. DNA of the CDR3: TGTGCCAGCAGTTTAGGTGTTTTAGTCGGGACAGGGGACTTTACGCAGTATTTT. Translation gives CASSLGVLVGTGDFTQYF.

V gene TRBV6-2 or TRBV6-3 combines with J gene TRBJ2-2; D ambiguous. The V and J ends lost 4 bases and 6 bases respectively, with 18 bases between them. Looked up from germline, CDR1 is MNHEY and CDR2 is SVGEGT. The CDR3 spans 16 residues. CDR3 coding DNA: TGTGCCAGCAGTTGGGATGGGCCGTCAATTCCCGGGGAGCTGTTTTTT. Protein sequence: CASSWDGPSIPGELFF.

About this clonotype itself: The CDR3 end shows no conserved phenylalanine or tryptophan, and so a read error is likely. The chain uses TRBV6-1 and TRBJ2-7; TRBD1 aligns across 9 bases. V was clipped by 6 bases and J by 0 bases; unmatched bases: 12. The CDR3 runs 17 residues. Per the germline V gene, CDR1 is MNHNS and CDR2 is SASEGT. The CDR3 region has the DNA TGTGCCAGCAGCACCAGCGGGGACAGGGTTTACTCCTACGAGCAGTACCTC. Its translation is CASSTSGDRVYSYEQYL.

Details on this clonotype: A clone one base away is much larger, so this may be a read error. The rearrangement links TRBV7-2 to TRBJ2-2; D not certain. The CDR3 spans 12 residues. Trimming removed 2 bases at V and 6 bases at J, with 4 bases between. Germline V gene lookup returns CDR1 SGHTA and CDR2 FQGNSA. CDR3 protein: CASSLYAGELFF. CDR3 in DNA: TGTGCCAGCAGCTTATACGCCGGGGAGCTGTTTTTT.

This chain joins TRBV19 and TRBJ1-4; D gene ambiguous. V was trimmed by 2 bases and J by 0 bases, leaving 4 bases between them. CDR1 and CDR2 from the germline V gene are LNHDA and SQIVND (reference sequence). There are 14 residues in the CDR3. Here the CDR3 DNA reads TGTGCCAGTAGTATAAGTACAACTAATGAAAAACTGTTTTTT. Amino acid sequence: CASSISTTNEKLFF.

This clonotype was seen repeatedly, ten times or more. This rearrangement joins TRBV29-1 to TRBJ1-1; D ambiguous. CDR1 is SQVTM and CDR2 is ANQGSEA in the germline V gene. This CDR3 has 12 residues. The ends were cut back, 6 bases at V and 0 bases at J, with 8 bases in the middle. The CDR3 nucleotides are TGCAGCGTGTTTAAGTTGAACACTGAAGCTTTCTTT. Protein product: CSVFKLNTEAFF.

Worth noting for this clonotype: This may arise from a read error, as a much more abundant clone is one base away. The V and J genes are TRBV6-1 and TRBJ1-2; D is possibly TRBD1 (5 bases). CDR3 length: 13 residues. The V end lost 4 bases, the J end lost 4 bases, and 10 bases lay between the germline ends. Germline CDR1 is MNHNS and CDR2 is SASEGT. The DNA for the CDR3 is TGTGCCAGCAGTGTCGAAGGGACCTATGGCTACACCTTC. Translated, it gives CASSVEGTYGYTF.

This clonotype was detected many times. The CDR3 loop reads CASSLGLAGGGGTQYF. The CDR3 DNA reads as TGTGCCAGCAGCCTCGGACTAGCGGGAGGCGGCGGGACCCAGTACTTC. This chain joins TRBV11-2 and TRBJ2-5, with 14 positions matching TRBD2. Germline CDR1 SGHAT, CDR2 FQNNGV. The CDR3 totals 16 residues. V was clipped by 5 bases and J by 7 bases; unmatched bases: 9.

This chain uses TRBV11-2 with TRBJ2-1; maybe TRBD1 (6 bases). The germline V gene encodes CDR1 SGHAT and CDR2 FQNNGV. V lost 3 bases and J 8 bases, leaving 11 bases between the germline ends. This CDR3 is built from 13 residues. The CDR3 sequence is CASSFGQLDEQFF. The CDR3 DNA reads as TGTGCCAGCAGCTTTGGACAGTTGGATGAGCAGTTCTTC.

V is TRBV20-1 and J is TRBJ2-7, with D tentatively TRBD1 or TRBD2 (5 bases each). V was pared by 3 bases and J by 1 base, with 10 bases between. This CDR3 is built from 13 residues. From germline, CDR1 is DFQATT and CDR2 SNEGSKA (reference sequence). CDR3 bases: TGCAGTGCTAGGGGACGGACGTCCTACGAGCAGTACTTC. Residues: CSARGRTSYEQYF.

This clonotype was counted a few times. The J gene is TRBJ2-1, the V gene TRBV18, with a weak D call TRBD1 (6 bases). V was clipped by 1 base and J by 6 bases, with 10 bases between them. In germline, CDR1 is KGHSH, CDR2 LQKENI. The CDR3 runs to 14 residues. CDR3 protein: CASSPLDRSNEQFF. The DNA of the CDR3 is TGTGCCAGCTCACCACTCGACAGGAGCAATGAGCAGTTCTTC.

The CDR3 is CASSPMSLAVLNEQFF. CDR3 coding DNA: TGTGCCAGCAGTCCCATGTCACTAGCGGTCCTCAATGAGCAGTTCTTC. This chain joins TRBV27 and TRBJ2-1; 8 bases agree with TRBD2. The CDR3 has 16 residues. The germline V gene has CDR1 MNHEY and CDR2 SMNVEV (reference sequence). Trimming at V came to 5 bases and at J to 6 bases, leaving 12 bases not matched to a gene.